The sequence of this T cell receptor (beta chain) was determined in a study of T cells in Graves' hyperthyroidism and ophthalmopathy. Whole-study findings and limits: The model's output predicted ophthalmopathy at a median of roughly seven months prior to onset.

This clonotype was observed many times. The target antigen is unknown. It was RNA transcripts that yielded the amplified TCR beta CDR3 regions. First-round RT-PCR with HTBI primers amplified the TCR CDR3 region. TCRdb processed the multiplex PCR reads anew with MiXCR; each CDR3 protein has one entry. The table shows around 490,000 distinct CDR3 sequences, with roughly 21% occurring only once. Ophthalmopathy patients showed a Clinical Activity Score of at least 3, NOSPECS grade of at least 4 and duration under 3 months. It was uncontrolled infection, other autoimmune disease, pregnancy or lactation that excluded patients. Each diagnosis was grounded in clinical symptoms, serum thyroxine and TRAb, thyroid ultrasound, and orbital computed tomography. Sequencing input: blood. The receptor's source is a man aged 35 to 55 with Graves' ophthalmopathy.

The DNA for the CDR3 is TGTGCCAGCAGGTCGGGGGGCGCCGGGGAGCTGTTTTTT. Translation gives CASRSGGAGELFF. The chain carries TRBV28 and TRBJ2-2, with D possibly being TRBD2 (7 bases). The CDR3 sequence is 13 residues long. Germline CDR1 reads MDHEN; CDR2 reads SYDVKM. With 6 bases removed from V and 6 bases from J, the gap between germline ends came to 11 bases. The whole variable domain, remainder taken from reference TRBV28 and TRBJ2-2, is DVKVTQSSRYLVKRTGEKVFLECVQDMDHENMFWYRQDPGLGLRLIYFSYDVKMKEKGDIPEGYSVSREKKERFSLILESASTNQTSMYLCASRSGGAGELFFGEGSRLTVL.